The sequence of this T cell receptor (beta chain) was determined in a study of technical replicates of blood from a few donors. V was shortened by 0 bases and J by 4 bases, with 16 bases between the two germline ends. CDR3 length: 16 residues. Germline V gene data show CDR1 as SGHNT and CDR2 as YENEEA. Measured with immunoSEQ multiplex PCR; TCRdb has only the in-frame clones, and not every one. Among about 93,000 clones listed, nearly 97% were seen once. The sample was T cells isolated from PBMCs. This TCR was recovered from a human donor in good health. The chain couples TRBV11-3 to TRBJ2-7; D is perhaps TRBD2 (6 bases). DNA for the CDR3: TGTGCCAGCAGCTTAGACCAGTCAGTCGCGGGGTACGAGCAGTACTTC. As protein: CASSLDQSVAGYEQYF.